This TCR beta chain was sequenced during a study of persistence of HIV-infected CD4 T cells. Study as a whole: Up to about 200 mL blood was drawn at multiple time points; two donors had single-time leukapheresis.

General study points: Compared with CD3/CD28-stimulated cells, CMV- and Gag-responding cells showed lower TCRbeta richness. The rare CMV-responding cells with HIV-1 proviruses were not separately TCR-sequenced.

This was the immunoSEQ version 4 assay in survey mode. Method: immunoSEQ multiplex PCR; TCRdb's copy keeps in-frame clones and lacks some. This repertoire shows just under 20,000 clones, around 78% found once; its top ten account for 6.5% to 8.5%. Per germline, CDR1 MNHEY and CDR2 SVGAGI. V shed 6 bases and J shed 7 bases, with 17 bases lying between them. CDR3 length equals 14 residues. Comment on this clone: What it recognizes is unknown.

Lysates of CMV-infected fibroblasts at 8 to 10 ug/mL stimulated these cells. Responding CD4+ T cells were sorted by upregulation of both CD40 ligand and CD69. Donors were HIV-1-infected adults who began suppressive ART during chronic infection. This rearrangement joins TRBV6-5 to TRBJ2-3; either TRBD1 or TRBD2 may fit D (5 bases each). Specimen: CD4+ T cells sorted from PBMCs after approximately 20-hour stimulation, collected from a patient who received antiretroviral therapy. The receptor was isolated from an adult man with HIV who was CMV-seropositive. CDR3 DNA sequence: TGTGCCAGCAGCAAACACTCCGGGACCTATACGCAGTATTTT. Protein product: CASSKHSGTYTQYF.